A single T cell receptor (beta chain) is shown here with its context. This sample stems from a study of blood T cell repertoires in COVID-19. Study details: Sample material is recorded as cDNA or gDNA derived from T cells, B-cell-depleted T cells, or PBMCs.

CDR1 GTSNPN and CDR2 SVGIG come from the germline V gene (reference sequence). There are 16 residues in the CDR3. The V and J ends lost 1 base and 3 bases respectively, with 13 bases between them. Source study methods: Estimation of nucleated cell counts relied on the amplification of reference gene primers. TCRdb keeps only in-frame clones here, not all; method: immunoSEQ multiplex PCR. The V and J calls and clone size were taken over from that table, and D and trimming were inferred from the DNA. The sample includes around 81,000 clones, approximately 83% of them seen just once. This rearrangement joins TRBV30 to TRBJ2-6, with unresolved D. The clonotype originates from a man at least 80 years old with acute or convalescent COVID-19. Material for sequencing was peripheral blood. CDR3 protein: CAWSELRSFGANVLTF. CDR3 coding DNA: TGTGCCTGGAGTGAGCTGAGAAGCTTTGGGGCCAACGTCCTGACTTTC. The full variable domain, with the rest looked up from reference TRBV30 and TRBJ2-6, is SQTIHQWPATLVQPVGSPLSLECTVEGTSNPNLYWYRQAAGRGLQLLFYSVGIGQISSEVPQNLSASRPQDRQFILSSKKLLLSDSGFYLCAWSELRSFGANVLTFGAGSRLTVL.